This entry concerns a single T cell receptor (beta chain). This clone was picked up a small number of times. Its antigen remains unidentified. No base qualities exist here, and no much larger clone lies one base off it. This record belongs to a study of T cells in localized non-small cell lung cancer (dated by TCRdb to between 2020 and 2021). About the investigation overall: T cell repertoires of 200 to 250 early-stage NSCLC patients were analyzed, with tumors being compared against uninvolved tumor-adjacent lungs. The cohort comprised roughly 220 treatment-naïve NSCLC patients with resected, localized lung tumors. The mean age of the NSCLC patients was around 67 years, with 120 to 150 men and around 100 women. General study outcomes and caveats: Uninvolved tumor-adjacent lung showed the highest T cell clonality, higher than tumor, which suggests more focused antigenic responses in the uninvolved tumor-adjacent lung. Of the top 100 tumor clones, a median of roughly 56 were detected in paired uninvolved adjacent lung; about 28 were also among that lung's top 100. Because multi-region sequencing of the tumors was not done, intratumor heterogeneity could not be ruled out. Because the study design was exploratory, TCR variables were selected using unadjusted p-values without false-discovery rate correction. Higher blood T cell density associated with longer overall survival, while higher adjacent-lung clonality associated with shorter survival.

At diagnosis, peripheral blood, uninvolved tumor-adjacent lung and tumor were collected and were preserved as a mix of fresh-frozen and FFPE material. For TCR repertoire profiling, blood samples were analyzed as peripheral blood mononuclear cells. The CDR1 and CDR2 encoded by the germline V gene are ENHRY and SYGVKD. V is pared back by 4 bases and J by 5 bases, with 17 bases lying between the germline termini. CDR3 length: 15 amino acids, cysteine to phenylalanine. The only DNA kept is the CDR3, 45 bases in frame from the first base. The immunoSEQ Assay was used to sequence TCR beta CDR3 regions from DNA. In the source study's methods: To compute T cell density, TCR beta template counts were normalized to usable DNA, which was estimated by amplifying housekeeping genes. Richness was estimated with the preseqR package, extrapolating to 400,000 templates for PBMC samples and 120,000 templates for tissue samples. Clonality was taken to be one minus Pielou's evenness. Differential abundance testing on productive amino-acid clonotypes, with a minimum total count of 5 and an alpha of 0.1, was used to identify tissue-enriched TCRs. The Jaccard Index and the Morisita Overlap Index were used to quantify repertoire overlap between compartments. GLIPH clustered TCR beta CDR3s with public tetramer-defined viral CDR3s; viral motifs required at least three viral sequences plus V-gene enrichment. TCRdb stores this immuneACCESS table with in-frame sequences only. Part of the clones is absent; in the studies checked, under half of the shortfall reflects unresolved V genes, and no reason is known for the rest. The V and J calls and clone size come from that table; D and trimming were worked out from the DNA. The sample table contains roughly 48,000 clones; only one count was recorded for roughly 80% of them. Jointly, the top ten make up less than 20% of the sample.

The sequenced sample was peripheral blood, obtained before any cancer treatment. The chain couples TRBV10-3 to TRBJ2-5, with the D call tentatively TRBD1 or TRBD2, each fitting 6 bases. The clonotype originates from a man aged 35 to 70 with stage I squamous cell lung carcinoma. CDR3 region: CAISGGAGGRETQYF. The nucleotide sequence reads TGTGCCATCAGTGGGGGGGCGGGCGGTCGTGAGACCCAGTACTTC.